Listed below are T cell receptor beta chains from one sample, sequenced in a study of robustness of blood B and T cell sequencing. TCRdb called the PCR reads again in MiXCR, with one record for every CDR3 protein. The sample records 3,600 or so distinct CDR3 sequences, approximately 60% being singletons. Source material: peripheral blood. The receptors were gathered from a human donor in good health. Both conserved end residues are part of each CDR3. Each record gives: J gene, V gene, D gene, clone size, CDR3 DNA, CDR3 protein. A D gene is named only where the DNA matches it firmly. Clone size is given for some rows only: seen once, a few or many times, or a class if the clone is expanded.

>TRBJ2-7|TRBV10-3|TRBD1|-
TGTGCCATCCTTGGGGACAGGGGCTACGAGCAGTACTTC
CAILGDRGYEQYF
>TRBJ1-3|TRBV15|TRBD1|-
TGTGCCACCAGCACCCCGTCAGGGGGCATAGCTGGAAACACCATATATTTT
CATSTPSGGIAGNTIYF
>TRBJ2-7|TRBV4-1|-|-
TGCGCCAGCAGCCCTCAAGGACCAGGGGCCTACTACGAGCAGTACTTC
CASSPQGPGAYYEQYF
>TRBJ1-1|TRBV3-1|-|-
TGTGCCAGCAGCCAAGATCCTCGACAGGTTGGTCGAGACACTGAAGCTTTCTTT
CASSQDPRQVGRDTEAFF
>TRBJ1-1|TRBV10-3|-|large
TGTGCCATCCGAGGGCAGACGGGGGGCACTGAAGCTTTCTTT
CAIRGQTGGTEAFF
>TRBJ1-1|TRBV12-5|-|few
TGTGCTAGTCATCAAAGGAGTTCCAACACTGAAGCTTTCTTT
CASHQRSSNTEAFF
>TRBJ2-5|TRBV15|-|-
TGTGCCACCAGCGGGTGGACGGACGAGACCCAGTACTTC
CATSGWTDETQYF
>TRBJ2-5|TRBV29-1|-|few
TGCAGCGTTGGTGGGTCTAGCGAGACCCAGTACTTC
CSVGGSSETQYF
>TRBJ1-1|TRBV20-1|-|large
TGCAGCCCTTCGGGACGGACGATCACTGAAGCTTTCTTT
CSPSGRTITEAFF
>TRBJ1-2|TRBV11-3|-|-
TGTGCCAGCACCTCCGTTAGGGGGAACTATGGCTACACCTTC
CASTSVRGNYGYTF
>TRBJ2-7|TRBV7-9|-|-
TGTGCCAGCAGCTACTCCGTTGGGCCAGTCTCCTACGAGCAGTACTTC
CASSYSVGPVSYEQYF
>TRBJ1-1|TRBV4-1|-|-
TGCGCCAGCAGCCGAGTGGGACAGAACACTGAAGCTTTCTTT
CASSRVGQNTEAFF
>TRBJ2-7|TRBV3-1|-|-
TGTGCCAGCAGCCAAGACTCCAGGAGCCAGTACTTC
CASSQDSRSQYF
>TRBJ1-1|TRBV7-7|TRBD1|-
TGTGCCAGCAGCCCCCACCCCCCTGGGACAGGGAACACTGAAGCTTTCTTT
CASSPHPPGTGNTEAFF
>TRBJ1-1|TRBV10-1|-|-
TGCGCCAGCAGTGAGGATGTCAGAAACACTGAAGCTTTCTTT
CASSEDVRNTEAFF
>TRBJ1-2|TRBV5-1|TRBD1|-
TGCGCCAGCAGCTCGGGACAGGGGGCGAACTATGGCTACACCTTC
CASSSGQGANYGYTF
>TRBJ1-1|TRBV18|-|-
TGTGCCAGCCTATCCAGTCTTAAGGACACTGAAGCTTTCTTT
CASLSSLKDTEAFF
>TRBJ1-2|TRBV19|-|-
TGTGCCAGTAGTAAGGGGAACTATGGCTACACCTTC
CASSKGNYGYTF
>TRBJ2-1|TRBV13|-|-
TGTGCCAGCACACCTACCGGGGACACCAGCGAGCTCTTC
CASTPTGDTSELF
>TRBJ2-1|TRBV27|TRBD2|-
TGTGCCAGCAGTACCAGGGCGGGGGTGTCCTACAATGAGCAGTTCTTC
CASSTRAGVSYNEQFF
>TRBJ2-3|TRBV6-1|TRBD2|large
TGTGCCAGCAGTGATGGCGGGGGGGCAGATACGCAGTATTTT
CASSDGGGADTQYF
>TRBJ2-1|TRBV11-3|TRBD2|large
TGTGCCAGCAGCCCCCTAGCGGGGGGGCCACACAATGAGCAGTTCTTC
CASSPLAGGPHNEQFF
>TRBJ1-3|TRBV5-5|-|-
TGTGCCAGCAGCTCCTGGACGGCTGGAAACACCATATATTTT
CASSSWTAGNTIYF